This T cell receptor beta chain is from a study of Ad26.COV2.S vaccination and SARS-CoV-2 variants. TCRdb's copy holds only in-frame clones and misses some; the assay was immunoSEQ multiplex PCR. The sample lists about 400,000 clones; more than 75% were seen once. Germline CDR1 SGHDT, CDR2 YYEEEE. There are 18 residues in the CDR3. V was pared by 0 bases and J by 2 bases, with 12 bases of the junction left unmatched. Treatment of the sample: some 20 received Ad26.COV2.S at low or high dose, single or two shots; several received placebo; per-sample allocation not given. Day 63 after the first vaccine or placebo injection was the time point for sampling. An adult aged 18-55 years in Boston served as the donor.

The sample in question was peripheral blood, obtained in a trial of Ad26.COV2.S vaccine versus placebo. This TCR derives from a person between 18 and 65 years old who received the Ad26.COV2.S COVID-19 vaccine or a placebo. The V gene is TRBV5-6, the J gene TRBJ2-3; 7 positions agree with TRBD2. CDR3: CASSLAGGSGVFTDTQYF. CDR3 DNA sequence: TGTGCCAGCAGCTTGGCCGGCGGGAGCGGGGTATTCACAGATACGCAGTATTTT.